Listed here is a single T cell receptor beta chain. Its cognate antigen is unknown. Assay used: immunoSEQ multiplex PCR; TCRdb lists only in-frame clones, some missing. The repertoire consists of hundreds of thousands of clones, with roughly 73% occurring once and the leading ten covering around 1.8%. This specimen comes from a study of shared clonotypes between healthy human individuals. Study conclusions and caveats: Investigators collected only blood, and repertoires in tissues likely differ. Naive subsets generally exceeded memory subsets in estimated richness. Expectations were that clonotype sharing among donors would be affected by sequencing depth.

The sample taken for sequencing was memory CD4+ T cells sorted from blood. Noted subset: CD45RA-negative fraction. The TCR originated in a woman in her 30s in good health.

The CDR3 is CASSGGALREAQETQYF. As DNA, the CDR3 is TGCGCCAGCAGCGGGGGGGCACTGCGGGAGGCTCAAGAGACCCAGTACTTC. The rearrangement links TRBV5-1 to TRBJ2-5; 8 bases are shared with TRBD2. Germline V CDR1 and CDR2: SGHRS, YFSETQ. Trimming took 4 bases from V and 2 from J; bases not matched to a gene: 13. The CDR3 is 17 amino acids.